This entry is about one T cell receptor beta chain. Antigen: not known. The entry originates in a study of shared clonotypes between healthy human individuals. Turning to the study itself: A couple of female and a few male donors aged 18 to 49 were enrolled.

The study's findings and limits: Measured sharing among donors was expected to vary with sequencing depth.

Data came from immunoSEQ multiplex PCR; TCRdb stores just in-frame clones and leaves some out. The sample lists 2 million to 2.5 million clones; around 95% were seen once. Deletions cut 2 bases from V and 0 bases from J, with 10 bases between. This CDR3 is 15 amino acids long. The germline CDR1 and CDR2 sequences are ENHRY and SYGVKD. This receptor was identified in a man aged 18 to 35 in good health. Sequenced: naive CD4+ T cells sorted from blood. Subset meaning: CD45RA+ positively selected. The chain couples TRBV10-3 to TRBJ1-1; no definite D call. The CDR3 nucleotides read TGTGCCATCAGTGAGGGGTCTGTAATGAACACTGAAGCTTTCTTT. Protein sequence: CAISEGSVMNTEAFF.